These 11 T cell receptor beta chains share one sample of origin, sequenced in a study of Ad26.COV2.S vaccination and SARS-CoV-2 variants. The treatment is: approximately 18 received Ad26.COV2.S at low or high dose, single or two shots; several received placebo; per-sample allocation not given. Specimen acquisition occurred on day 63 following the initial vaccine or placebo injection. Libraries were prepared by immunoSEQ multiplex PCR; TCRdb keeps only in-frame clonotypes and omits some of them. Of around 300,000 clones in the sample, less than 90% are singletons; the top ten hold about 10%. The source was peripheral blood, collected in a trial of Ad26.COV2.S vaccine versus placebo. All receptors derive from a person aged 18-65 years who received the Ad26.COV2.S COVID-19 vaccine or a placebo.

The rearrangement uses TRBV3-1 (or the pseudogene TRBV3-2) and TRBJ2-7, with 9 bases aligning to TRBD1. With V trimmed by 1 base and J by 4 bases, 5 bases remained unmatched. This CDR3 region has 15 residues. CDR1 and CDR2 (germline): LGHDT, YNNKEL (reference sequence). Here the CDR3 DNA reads TGTGCCAGCAGCCAAGGGGGACAGGGTCAATACGAGCAGTACTTC. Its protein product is CASSQGGQGQYEQYF.

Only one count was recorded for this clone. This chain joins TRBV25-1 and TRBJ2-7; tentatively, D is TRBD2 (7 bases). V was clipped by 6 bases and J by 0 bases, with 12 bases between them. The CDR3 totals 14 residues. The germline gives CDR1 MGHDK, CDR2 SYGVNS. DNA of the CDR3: TGTGCCAGCAGGGGGGGGCTGAGCTCCTACGAGCAGTACTTC. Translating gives CASRGGLSSYEQYF.

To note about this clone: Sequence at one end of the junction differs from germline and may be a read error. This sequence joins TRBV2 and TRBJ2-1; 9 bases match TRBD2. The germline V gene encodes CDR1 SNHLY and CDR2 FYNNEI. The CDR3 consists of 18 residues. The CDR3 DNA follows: TGTGCCAGCAGGGCCCCGGGGGGAGTAAGCGGCGGGAGGGCCGAAGGACTCTTC. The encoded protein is CASRAPGGVSGGRAEGLF.

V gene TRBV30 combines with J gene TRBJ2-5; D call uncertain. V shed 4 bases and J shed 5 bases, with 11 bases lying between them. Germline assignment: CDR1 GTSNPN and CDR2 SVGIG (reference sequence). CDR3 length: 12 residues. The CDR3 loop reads CAWNLITETQYF. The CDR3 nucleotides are TGTGCCTGGAACCTTATCACTGAGACCCAGTACTTC.

Here the CDR3 DNA reads TGTGCCAGTACCCCGCGAGGGCGGCCCCGCTCTGGAAACACCATATATTTT. Its translation: CASTPRGRPRSGNTIYF. This chain links TRBV19 with TRBJ1-3; no firm D call. V was cut by 7 bases and J by 0 bases, with 19 bases left in between. The CDR3 consists of 17 residues. Germline CDR1 reads LNHDA; CDR2 reads SQIVND (reference sequence). Together with reference TRBV19 and TRBJ1-3, the CDR3 gives the full variable domain: DGGITQSPKYLFRKEGQNVTLSCEQNLNHDAMYWYRQDPGQGLRLIYYSQIVNDFQKGDIAEGYSVSREKKESFPLTVTSAQKNPTAFYLCASTPRGRPRSGNTIYFGEGSWLTVV.

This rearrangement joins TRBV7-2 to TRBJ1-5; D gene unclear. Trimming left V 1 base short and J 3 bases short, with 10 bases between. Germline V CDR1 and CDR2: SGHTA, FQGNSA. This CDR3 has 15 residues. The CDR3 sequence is CASSLVAGHNQPQHF. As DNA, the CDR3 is TGTGCCAGCAGCTTAGTGGCAGGCCACAATCAGCCCCAGCATTTT. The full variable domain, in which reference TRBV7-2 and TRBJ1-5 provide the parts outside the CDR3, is GAGVSQSPSNKVTEKGKDVELRCDPISGHTALYWYRQSLGQGLEFLIYFQGNSAPDKSGLPSDRFSAERTGGSVSTLTIQRTQQEDSAVYLCASSLVAGHNQPQHFGDGTRLSIL.

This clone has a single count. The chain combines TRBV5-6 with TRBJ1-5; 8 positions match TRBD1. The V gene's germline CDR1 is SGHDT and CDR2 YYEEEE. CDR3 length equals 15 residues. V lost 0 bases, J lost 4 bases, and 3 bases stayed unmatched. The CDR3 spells CASSLAGTGNQPQHF. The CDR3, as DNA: TGTGCCAGCAGCTTGGCGGGGACAGGAAATCAGCCCCAGCATTTT. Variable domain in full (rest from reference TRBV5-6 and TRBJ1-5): DAGVTQSPTHLIKTRGQQVTLRCSPKSGHDTVSWYQQALGQGPQFIFQYYEEEERQRGNFPDRFSGHQFPNYSSELNVNALLLGDSALYLCASSLAGTGNQPQHFGDGTRLSIL.

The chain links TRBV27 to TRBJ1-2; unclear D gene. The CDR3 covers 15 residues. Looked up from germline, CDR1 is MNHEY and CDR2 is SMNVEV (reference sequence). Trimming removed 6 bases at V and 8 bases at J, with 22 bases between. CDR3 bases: TGTGCCAGCAGCTACAGCGACCCCTCCTTGGGCGGCTACACCTTC. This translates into CASSYSDPSLGGYTF.

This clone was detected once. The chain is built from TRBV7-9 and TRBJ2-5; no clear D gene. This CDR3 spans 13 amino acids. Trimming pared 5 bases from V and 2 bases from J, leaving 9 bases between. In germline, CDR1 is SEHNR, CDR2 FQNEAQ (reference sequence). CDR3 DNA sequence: TGTGCCAGCAGCCTCGCCCGACAAGAGACCCAGTACTTC. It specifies CASSLARQETQYF.

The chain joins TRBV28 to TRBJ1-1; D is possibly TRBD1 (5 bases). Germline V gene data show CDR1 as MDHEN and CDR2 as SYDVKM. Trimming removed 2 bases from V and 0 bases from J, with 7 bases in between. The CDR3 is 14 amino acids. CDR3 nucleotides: TGTGCCAGCAGTTTAGGGGCTGTGAACACTGAAGCTTTCTTT. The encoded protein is CASSLGAVNTEAFF.

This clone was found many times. CDR3 nucleotides: TGTGCCAGCAGCTTGGGGCGGTATACGGGGACCTATGGCTACACCTTC. Its translation: CASSLGRYTGTYGYTF. The chain combines TRBV5-6 with TRBJ1-2; the D gene is possibly TRBD1 (5 bases). In germline, CDR1 is SGHDT, CDR2 YYEEEE. Trimming pared 0 bases from V and 4 bases from J, leaving 16 bases between. The CDR3 runs 16 residues.